This T cell receptor (beta chain) originates from a study of T-cell reconstitution after alpha-beta-depleted transplantation in children. Whole-study findings and limits: Roughly two months post-transplant, alpha-beta T cells reportedly originated from several hundred graft clones that had expanded.

The sample holds many counts of this clonotype. The antigen is unknown. Preparation of the TCRbeta library involved a method that used unique molecular identifiers. TCRdb redid the calling of the PCR reads with MiXCR, one entry per CDR3 protein. The table shows around 240,000 distinct CDR3 sequences, with 7.5% to 9.5% occurring only once. V was trimmed by 3 bases and J by 0 bases, leaving 9 bases between them. The CDR3 runs 15 residues. The sequenced sample was PBMCs, mostly from graft donor cells, obtained 180 days after TCRalphabeta/CD19-depleted stem cell transplant. The source of this sequence is a male patient younger than 18 who had a stem cell transplant for acute lymphoblastic leukemia, so the T cells may come from the graft donor. This chain joins TRBV12-3 or TRBV12-4 and TRBJ1-5, with D uncertain. CDR3 protein: CASSFGRGSNQPQHF. CDR3 DNA sequence: TGTGCCAGCAGTTTCGGGCGGGGTAGCAATCAGCCCCAGCATTTT.